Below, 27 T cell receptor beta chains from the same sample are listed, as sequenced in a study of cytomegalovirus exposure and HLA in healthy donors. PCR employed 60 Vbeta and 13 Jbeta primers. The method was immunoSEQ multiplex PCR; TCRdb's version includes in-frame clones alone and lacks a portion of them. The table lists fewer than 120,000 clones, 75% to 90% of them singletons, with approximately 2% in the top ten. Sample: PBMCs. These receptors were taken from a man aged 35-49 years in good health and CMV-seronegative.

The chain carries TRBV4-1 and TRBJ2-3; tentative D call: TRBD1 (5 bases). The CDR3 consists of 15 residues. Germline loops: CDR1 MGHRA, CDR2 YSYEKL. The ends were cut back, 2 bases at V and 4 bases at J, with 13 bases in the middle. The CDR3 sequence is CASSQLRQNPDTQYF. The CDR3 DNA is TGCGCCAGCAGCCAATTAAGACAGAACCCAGATACGCAGTATTTT.

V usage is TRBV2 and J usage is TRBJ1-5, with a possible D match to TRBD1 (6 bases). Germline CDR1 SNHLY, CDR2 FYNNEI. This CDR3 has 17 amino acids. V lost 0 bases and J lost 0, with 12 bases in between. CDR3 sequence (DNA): TGTGCCAGCAGTGAAGCTATCAGGGGAGTTAGCAATCAGCCCCAGCATTTT. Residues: CASSEAIRGVSNQPQHF.

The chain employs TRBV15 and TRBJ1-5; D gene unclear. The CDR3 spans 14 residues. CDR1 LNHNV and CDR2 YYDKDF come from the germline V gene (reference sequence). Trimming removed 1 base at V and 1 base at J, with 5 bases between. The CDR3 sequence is CATSRGESNQPQHF. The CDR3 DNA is TGTGCCACCAGCAGAGGAGAGAGCAATCAGCCCCAGCATTTT. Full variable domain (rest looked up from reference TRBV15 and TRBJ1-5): DAMVIQNPRYQVTQFGKPVTLSCSQTLNHNVMYWYQQKSSQAPKLLFHYYDKDFNNEADTPDNFQSRRPNTSFCFLDIRSPGLGDTAMYLCATSRGESNQPQHFGDGTRLSIL.

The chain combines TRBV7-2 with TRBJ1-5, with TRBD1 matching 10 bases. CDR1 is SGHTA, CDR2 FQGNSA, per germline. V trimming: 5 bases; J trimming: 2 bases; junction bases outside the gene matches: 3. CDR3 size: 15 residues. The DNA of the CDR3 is TGTGCCAGCAGCCTCGGGACAGGGGGCAATCAGCCCCAGCATTTT. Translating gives CASSLGTGGNQPQHF.

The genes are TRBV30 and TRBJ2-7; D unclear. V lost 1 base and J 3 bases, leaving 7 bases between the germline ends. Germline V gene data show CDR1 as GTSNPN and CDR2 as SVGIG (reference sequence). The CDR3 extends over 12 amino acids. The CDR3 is CAWSELHYEQYF. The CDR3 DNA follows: TGTGCCTGGAGTGAACTCCACTACGAGCAGTACTTC.

CDR3 sequence: CASSLIGTDSPLHF. In DNA form, the CDR3 reads TGTGCCAGCAGCTTAATCGGCACAGATTCACCCCTCCACTTT. The V call is TRBV11-2, the J call TRBJ1-6, with unresolved D. This CDR3 contains 14 residues. Germline V gene lookup returns CDR1 SGHAT and CDR2 FQNNGV. Trimming removed 2 bases at V and 8 bases at J, with 10 bases between.

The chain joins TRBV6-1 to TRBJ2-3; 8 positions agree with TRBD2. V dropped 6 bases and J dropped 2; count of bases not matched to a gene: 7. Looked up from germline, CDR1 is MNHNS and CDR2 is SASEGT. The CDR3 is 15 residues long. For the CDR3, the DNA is TGTGCCAGCAGGGGGGGGCGGGGGGTCACAGATACGCAGTATTTT. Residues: CASRGGRGVTDTQYF.

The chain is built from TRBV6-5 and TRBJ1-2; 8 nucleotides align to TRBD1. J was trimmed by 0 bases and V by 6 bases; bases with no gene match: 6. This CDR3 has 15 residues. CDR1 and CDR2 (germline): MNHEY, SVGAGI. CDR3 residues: CASRPPGQANYGYTF. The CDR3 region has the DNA TGTGCCAGCAGACCCCCGGGACAGGCTAACTATGGCTACACCTTC.

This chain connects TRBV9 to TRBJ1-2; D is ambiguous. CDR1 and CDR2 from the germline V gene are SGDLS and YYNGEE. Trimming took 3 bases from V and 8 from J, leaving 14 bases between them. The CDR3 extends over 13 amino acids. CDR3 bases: TGTGCCAGCAGCGCGAGAACTTCCTACGGCTACACCTTC. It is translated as CASSARTSYGYTF.

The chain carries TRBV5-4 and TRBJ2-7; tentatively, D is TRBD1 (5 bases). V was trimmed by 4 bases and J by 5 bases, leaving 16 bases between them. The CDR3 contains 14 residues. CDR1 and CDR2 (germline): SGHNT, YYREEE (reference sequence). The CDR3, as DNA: TGTGCCAGCAGCCTCAGACAGAATCGGGACGAGCAGTACTTC. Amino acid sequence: CASSLRQNRDEQYF.

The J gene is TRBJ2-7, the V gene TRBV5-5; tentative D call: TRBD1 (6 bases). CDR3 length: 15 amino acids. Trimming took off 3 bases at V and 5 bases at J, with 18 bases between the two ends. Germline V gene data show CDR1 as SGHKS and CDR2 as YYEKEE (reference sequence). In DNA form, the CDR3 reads TGTGCCAGCAGCTACGCCGGGACAATGAGCGACGAGCAGTACTTC. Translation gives CASSYAGTMSDEQYF.

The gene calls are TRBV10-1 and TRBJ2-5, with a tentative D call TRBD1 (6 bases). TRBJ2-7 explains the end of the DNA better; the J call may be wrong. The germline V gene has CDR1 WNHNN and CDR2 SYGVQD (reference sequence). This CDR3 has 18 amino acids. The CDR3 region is CASNSGTFLGVSSYEQYF. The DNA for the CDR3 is TGCGCCAGCAACTCCGGGACATTCCTGGGGGTAAGCTCCTACGAGCAGTACTTC.

The CDR3 DNA sequence: TGTGCCAGCAGTTTAAGGGGTGGAAGCAATCAGCCCCAGCATTTT. Translation: CASSLRGGSNQPQHF. The chain carries TRBV28 and TRBJ1-5; weak D call: TRBD1 (5 bases). The length of the CDR3 is 15 residues. The ends were cut back, 2 bases at V and 1 base at J, with 9 bases in the middle. CDR1 is MDHEN and CDR2 is SYDVKM in the germline V gene.

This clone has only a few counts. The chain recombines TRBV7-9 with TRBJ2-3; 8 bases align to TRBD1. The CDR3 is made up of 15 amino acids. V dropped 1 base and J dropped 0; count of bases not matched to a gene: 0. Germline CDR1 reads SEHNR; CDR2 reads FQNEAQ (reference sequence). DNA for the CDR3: TGTGCCAGCAGCTTAGGACAGGGGAGCACAGATACGCAGTATTTT. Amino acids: CASSLGQGSTDTQYF.

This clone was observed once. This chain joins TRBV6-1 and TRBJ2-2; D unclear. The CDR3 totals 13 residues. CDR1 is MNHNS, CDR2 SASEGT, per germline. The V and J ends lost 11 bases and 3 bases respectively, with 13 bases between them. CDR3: CALQRGDTGELFF. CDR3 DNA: TGTGCCCTCCAGCGTGGCGACACCGGGGAGCTGTTTTTT.

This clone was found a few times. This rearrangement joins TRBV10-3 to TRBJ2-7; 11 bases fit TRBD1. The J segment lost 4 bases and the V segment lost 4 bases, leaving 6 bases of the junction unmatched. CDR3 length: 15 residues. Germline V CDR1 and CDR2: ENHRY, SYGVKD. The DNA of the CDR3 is TGTGCCATCAGTGGGAACGGACAGGGGGCTTACGAGCAGTACTTC. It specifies CAISGNGQGAYEQYF.

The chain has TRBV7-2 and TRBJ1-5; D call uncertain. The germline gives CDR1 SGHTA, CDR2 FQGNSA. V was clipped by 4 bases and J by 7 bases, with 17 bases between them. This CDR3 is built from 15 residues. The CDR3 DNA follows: TGTGCCAGCAGCTCTATGGACCTCTCGGGGCAGCCCCAGCATTTT. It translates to CASSSMDLSGQPQHF.

CDR3 sequence: CASSLGDRVRGEQFF. DNA of the CDR3: TGTGCCAGCAGTCTGGGCGACAGGGTGCGCGGTGAGCAGTTCTTC. The chain combines TRBV6-5 with TRBJ2-1; TRBD1 agrees at 7 bases. The trim removed 5 bases at V and 9 bases at J, leaving 13 bases unmatched. Germline assignment: CDR1 MNHEY and CDR2 SVGAGI. The CDR3 is 15 amino acids.

Here the CDR3 reads CASSVFTGGAEAFF. The DNA for the CDR3 is TGTGCCAGCAGCGTTTTCACAGGGGGTGCTGAAGCTTTCTTT. The chain has TRBV9 and TRBJ1-1, with 8 bases aligning to TRBD1. CDR3 length equals 14 residues. V trimming: 2 bases; J trimming: 6 bases; junction bases outside the gene matches: 6. Germline V gene lookup returns CDR1 SGDLS and CDR2 YYNGEE.

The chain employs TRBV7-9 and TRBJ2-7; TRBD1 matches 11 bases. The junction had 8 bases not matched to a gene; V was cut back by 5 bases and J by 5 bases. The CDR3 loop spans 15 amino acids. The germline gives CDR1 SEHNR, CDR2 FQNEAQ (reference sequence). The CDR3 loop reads CASSQMGQGDHEQYF. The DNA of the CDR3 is TGTGCCAGCAGCCAGATGGGACAGGGGGACCACGAGCAGTACTTC.

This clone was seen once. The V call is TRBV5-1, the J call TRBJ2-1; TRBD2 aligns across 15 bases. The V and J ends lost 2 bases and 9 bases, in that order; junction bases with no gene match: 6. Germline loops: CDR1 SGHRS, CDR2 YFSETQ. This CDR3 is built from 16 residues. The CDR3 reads CASSFRTSGGAGEQFF. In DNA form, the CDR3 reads TGCGCCAGCAGCTTCCGGACTAGCGGGGGGGCGGGTGAGCAGTTCTTC.

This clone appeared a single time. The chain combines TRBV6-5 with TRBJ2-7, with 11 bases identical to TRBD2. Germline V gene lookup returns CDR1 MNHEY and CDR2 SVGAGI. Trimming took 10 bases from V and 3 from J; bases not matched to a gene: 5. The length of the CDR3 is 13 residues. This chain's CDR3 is CATGLAGYYEQYF. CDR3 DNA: TGTGCCACCGGACTAGCGGGTTACTACGAGCAGTACTTC.

The CDR3 loop is CASSSRQAFWYGYTF. In DNA, the CDR3 is TGTGCCAGCAGCTCAAGACAGGCGTTTTGGTATGGCTACACCTTC. The chain employs TRBV13 and TRBJ1-2; the D gene is possibly TRBD1 (6 bases). The CDR3 length is 15 residues. The ends were cut back, 4 bases at V and 5 bases at J, with 17 bases in the middle. CDR1 is PRHDT, CDR2 FYEKMQ, per germline (reference sequence).

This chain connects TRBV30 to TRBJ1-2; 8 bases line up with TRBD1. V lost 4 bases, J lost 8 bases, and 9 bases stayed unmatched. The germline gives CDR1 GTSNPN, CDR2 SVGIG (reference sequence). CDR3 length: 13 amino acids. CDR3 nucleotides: TGTGCCTGGAAAGGACAGGGTGGTCAAGGCTACACCTTC. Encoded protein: CAWKGQGGQGYTF.

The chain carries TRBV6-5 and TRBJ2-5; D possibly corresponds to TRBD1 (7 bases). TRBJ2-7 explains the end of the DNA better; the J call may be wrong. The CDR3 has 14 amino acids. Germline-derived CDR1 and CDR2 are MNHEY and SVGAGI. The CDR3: CASSRSTQGGEQYF. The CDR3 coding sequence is TGTGCCAGCAGCCGATCAACTCAGGGGGGCGAGCAGTACTTC.

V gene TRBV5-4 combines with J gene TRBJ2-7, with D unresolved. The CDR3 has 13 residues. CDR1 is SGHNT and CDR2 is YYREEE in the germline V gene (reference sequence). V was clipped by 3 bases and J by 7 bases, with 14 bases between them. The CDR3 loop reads CASSSQLLREQYF. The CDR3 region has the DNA TGTGCCAGCAGCTCACAGCTCCTCCGGGAGCAGTACTTC.

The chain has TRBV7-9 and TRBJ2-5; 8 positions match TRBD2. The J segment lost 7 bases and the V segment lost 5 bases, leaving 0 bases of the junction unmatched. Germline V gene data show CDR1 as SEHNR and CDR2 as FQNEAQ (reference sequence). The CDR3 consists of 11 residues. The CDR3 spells CASSTSGTQYF. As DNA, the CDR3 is TGTGCCAGCAGCACTAGCGGGACCCAGTACTTC.